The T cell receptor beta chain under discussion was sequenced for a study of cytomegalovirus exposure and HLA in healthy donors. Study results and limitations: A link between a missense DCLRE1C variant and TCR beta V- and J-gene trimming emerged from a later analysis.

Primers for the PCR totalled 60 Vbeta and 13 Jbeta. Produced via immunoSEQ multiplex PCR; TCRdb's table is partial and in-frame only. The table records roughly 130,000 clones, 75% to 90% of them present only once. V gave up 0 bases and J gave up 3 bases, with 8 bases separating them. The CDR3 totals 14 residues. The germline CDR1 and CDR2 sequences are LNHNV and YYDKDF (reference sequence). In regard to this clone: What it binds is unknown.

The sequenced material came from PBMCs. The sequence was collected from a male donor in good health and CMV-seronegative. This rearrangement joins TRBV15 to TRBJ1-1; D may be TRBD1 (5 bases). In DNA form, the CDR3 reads TGTGCCACCAGCAGAGAAATCAGGGACACTGAAGCTTTCTTT. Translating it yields CATSREIRDTEAFF.